Each of the 12 T cell receptor beta chains below was sequenced from the same sample in a study of beta chain features in type 1 diabetes. The entirety of the isolated RNA underwent reverse transcription, so expressed TCRB transcripts were sequenced. Assay: immunoSEQ multiplex PCR; the TCRdb copy retains only in-frame clones and omits some. The top ten hold more than 0.08% of the sample, which has 620,000 or so clones, 15% to 17% seen once. The specimen was naive CD4+ T cells from blood. Receptors originate from a man aged 18 to 30 in good health.

The chain recombines TRBV7-3 with TRBJ2-1, with TRBD1 as a possible D gene (6 bases). The V gene's germline CDR1 is SGHTA and CDR2 FQGTGA. The ends were cut back, 6 bases at V and 6 bases at J, with 9 bases in the middle. The CDR3 has 12 residues. The DNA for the CDR3 is TGTGCCAGCAGGCGACAGGCCAATGAGCAGTTCTTC. Translating gives CASRRQANEQFF.

CDR3 in amino acids: CASSSRERLAKNIQYF. DNA for the CDR3: TGTGCCAGCAGCTCCAGAGAGCGGCTAGCCAAAAACATTCAGTACTTC. V and J are TRBV11-1 and TRBJ2-4; a weak D match, TRBD2 (5 bases). The CDR3 is made up of 16 amino acids. From germline, CDR1 is SGHAT and CDR2 FQDESV (reference sequence). V was cut by 4 bases and J by 0 bases, with 13 bases left in between.

The table lists this clone with a few counts. V is TRBV9 and J is TRBJ1-5, with 7 bases that match TRBD1. Germline V gene sequence: CDR1 SGDLS, CDR2 YYNGEE. This CDR3 has 15 amino acids. V was pared by 4 bases and J by 2 bases, with 6 bases of the junction left unmatched. The CDR3 loop is CASSRQGEGNQPQHF. Written as DNA, the CDR3 is TGTGCCAGCAGCCGACAGGGCGAGGGCAATCAGCCCCAGCATTTT.

The chain recombines TRBV19 with TRBJ2-7; D possibly corresponds to TRBD2 (5 bases). CDR3 length: 14 amino acids. Trimming stripped 2 bases from V and 5 bases from J, with 13 bases between. Germline CDR1 reads LNHDA; CDR2 reads SQIVND (reference sequence). CDR3 sequence reads: CASSIPGIGDEQYF. The CDR3 nucleotides read TGTGCCAGTAGTATACCGGGGATTGGGGACGAGCAGTACTTC.

The chain has TRBV7-9 and TRBJ2-2; maybe TRBD2 (6 bases). Germline CDR1 is SEHNR and CDR2 is FQNEAQ (reference sequence). This CDR3 contains 15 residues. V shed 6 bases and J shed 4 bases, with 15 bases lying between them. CDR3 in amino acids: CASSLGARGTGELFF. DNA for the CDR3: TGTGCCAGCAGTCTAGGAGCGCGGGGCACCGGGGAGCTGTTTTTT.

This clone was seen more than once but under ten times. The rearrangement uses TRBV5-1 and TRBJ1-5; D is unclear. This CDR3 is 14 amino acids long. The V gene's germline CDR1 is SGHRS and CDR2 YFSETQ. Between the trimmed V and J ends, which lost 5 bases and 0 bases, there was a span of 9 bases. CDR3 DNA sequence: TGCGCCAGCAGTATTGGGGATAGCAATCAGCCCCAGCATTTT. Encoded protein: CASSIGDSNQPQHF. The whole variable domain, filled in from reference TRBV5-1 and TRBJ1-5, reads KAGVTQTPRYLIKTRGQQVTLSCSPISGHRSVSWYQQTPGQGLQFLFEYFSETQRNKGNFPGRFSGRQFSNSRSEMNVSTLELGDSALYLCASSIGDSNQPQHFGDGTRLSIL.

This clone came up a few times. The chain links TRBV6-5 to TRBJ2-4; 8 bases are shared with TRBD1. This CDR3 comprises 14 residues. Germline-derived CDR1 and CDR2 are MNHEY and SVGAGI. With V trimmed by 7 bases and J by 6 bases, 8 bases remained unmatched. Here the CDR3 reads CASNTDRVGNIQYF. CDR3 nucleotide sequence: TGTGCCAGCAATACGGACAGGGTAGGAAACATTCAGTACTTC.

CDR3: CASSFRPTRSGELFF. DNA of the CDR3: TGTGCCAGCAGTTTCCGACCCACACGGTCCGGGGAGCTGTTTTTT. This chain uses TRBV28 with TRBJ2-2; D gene ambiguous. The CDR3 spans 15 residues. Trimming left V 3 bases short and J 6 bases short, with 14 bases between. Germline V gene lookup returns CDR1 MDHEN and CDR2 SYDVKM.

This clone was seen a handful of times. The V call is TRBV19, the J call TRBJ2-7; D gene unclear. CDR1 and CDR2 from the germline V gene are LNHDA and SQIVND (reference sequence). Trimming pared 9 bases from V and 2 bases from J, leaving 11 bases between. This CDR3 region has 12 residues. CDR3 DNA: TGTGCCAGCGCCCGGGTTCCCTACGAGCAGTACTTC. Translating it yields CASARVPYEQYF. The complete variable domain, with remaining parts taken from reference TRBV19 and TRBJ2-7, reads DGGITQSPKYLFRKEGQNVTLSCEQNLNHDAMYWYRQDPGQGLRLIYYSQIVNDFQKGDIAEGYSVSREKKESFPLTVTSAQKNPTAFYLCASARVPYEQYFGPGTRLTVT.

This chain uses TRBV7-9 with TRBJ1-2; D perhaps matches TRBD1 (5 bases). Germline V lookup: CDR1 SEHNR, CDR2 FQNEAQ (reference sequence). Trimming shortened V by 4 bases and J by 4 bases, and 16 bases separated the two germline ends. This CDR3 contains 15 residues. The CDR3 nucleotides read TGTGCCAGCAGCTCGCTCGATAGGGGTTCCTATGGCTACACCTTC. It yields the protein CASSSLDRGSYGYTF.

The chain has TRBV7-8 and TRBJ1-2, with D uncertain. V was cut by 1 base and J by 4 bases, with 10 bases left in between. This CDR3 region has 14 residues. Germline loops: CDR1 SGHVS, CDR2 FQNEAQ. The CDR3 bases are TGTGCCAGCAGCTTAGATAGGGTACGCTATGGCTACACCTTC. Translating it yields CASSLDRVRYGYTF.

The V and J genes are TRBV30 and TRBJ1-1; 7 nucleotides align to TRBD1. After removal of 4 bases from V and 1 base from J, the junction contained 3 bases not matched to a gene. CDR1 is GTSNPN, CDR2 SVGIG, per germline (reference sequence). The CDR3 runs to 13 residues. DNA for the CDR3: TGTGCCTGGAAGGGACAGCCGAACACTGAAGCTTTCTTT. Translated, it gives CAWKGQPNTEAFF.